Listed below are T cell receptor beta chains from one sample, sequenced in a study of healthy donors' naive CD4 and CD8 T cells. TCRdb passed the reads through MiXCR, listing each CDR3 protein once. The sample includes around 200,000 distinct CDR3 sequences, nearly 75% of them seen just once. The sample comprised naive CD4+ and CD8+ T cells sorted from blood, pooled from several donors. These TCRs come from a pool of human donors in good health; the sample pools cells from several healthy donors. CDR3s include the opening cysteine and the closing phenylalanine or tryptophan. The D gene is left open where the match is weak. Not every row has a clone size; where given, it reads once, few, many or a size class.

v_gene	d_gene	j_gene	abundance	CDR3aa	CDR3nt
TRBV27	-	TRBJ1-2	-	CASSFGRTANYGYTF	TGTGCCAGCAGTTTCGGGAGGACCGCTAACTATGGCTACACCTTC
TRBV2	-	TRBJ2-7	once	CASNRDEQYF	TGTGCCAGTAACAGGGACGAGCAGTACTTC
TRBV29-1	TRBD1	TRBJ2-3	-	CSVAGQGATDTQYF	TGCAGCGTTGCGGGCCAGGGGGCCACAGATACGCAGTATTTT
TRBV12-3/TRBV12-4	-	TRBJ1-3	-	CASSLGGSGNTIYF	TGTGCCAGCAGTTTAGGGGGCTCTGGAAACACCATATATTTT
TRBV19	TRBD2	TRBJ2-1	-	CASSLTSGGYNEQFF	TGTGCCAGTAGTCTGACTAGCGGAGGGTACAATGAGCAGTTCTTC
TRBV5-1	-	TRBJ2-5	once	CASSLGPEETQYF	TGCGCCAGCAGCTTGGGACCTGAGGAAACCCAGTACTTC
TRBV5-5	-	TRBJ1-2	-	CASSLVGPPNYGYTF	TGTGCCAGCAGCTTGGTGGGGCCCCCTAACTATGGCTACACCTTC
TRBV20-1	-	TRBJ1-1	-	CSARRDQEAFF	TGCAGTGCTAGACGTGACCAGGAGGCTTTCTTT
TRBV20-1	-	TRBJ2-7	-	CSARGVYYEQYF	TGCAGTGCTAGGGGTGTGTATTACGAGCAGTACTTC
TRBV10-3	-	TRBJ2-7	-	CAISESGPSYEQYF	TGTGCCATCAGTGAGTCGGGACCCTCCTACGAGCAGTACTTC
TRBV6-1	TRBD1	TRBJ2-4	-	CASSEVGTGQNIQYF	TGTGCCAGCAGTGAAGTTGGGACAGGACAAAACATTCAGTACTTC
TRBV27	-	TRBJ2-1	-	CASRTVAYNEQFF	TGTGCCAGCAGGACAGTTGCCTACAATGAGCAGTTCTTC
TRBV29-1	TRBD2	TRBJ2-1	-	CSGVGLDYEQFF	TGCAGCGGGGTGGGACTAGACTACGAGCAGTTCTTC
TRBV5-4	-	TRBJ2-5	-	CASGKETQYF	TGTGCCAGCGGTAAAGAGACCCAGTACTTC
TRBV10-3	-	TRBJ2-5	-	CAISARRGSPEGETQYF	TGTGCCATCAGTGCGAGACGGGGGTCGCCTGAGGGAGAGACCCAGTACTTC
TRBV10-3	-	TRBJ2-1	once	CAISDPSKGSYNEQFF	TGTGCCATCAGTGACCCTAGCAAGGGGTCCTACAATGAGCAGTTCTTC
TRBV19	TRBD1	TRBJ1-1	few	CASANRGWTEAFF	TGTGCCAGTGCAAACAGGGGGTGGACTGAAGCTTTCTTT
TRBV5-1	TRBD2	TRBJ2-2	-	CASNSEGGRNTGELFF	TGCGCCAGCAACTCCGAGGGCGGGAGAAACACCGGGGAGCTGTTTTTT
TRBV6-6	-	TRBJ2-7	-	CASSWERDGGSYEQYF	TGTGCCAGCAGCTGGGAAAGGGACGGGGGCTCCTACGAGCAGTACTTC
TRBV15	-	TRBJ2-1	-	CATSSWEGGDYNEQFF	TGTGCCACCAGCAGTTGGGAGGGGGGCGACTACAATGAGCAGTTCTTC
TRBV7-9	-	TRBJ1-2	few	CASSLQEFPGYTF	TGTGCCAGCAGCTTACAGGAATTTCCTGGCTACACCTTC
TRBV10-2	TRBD2	TRBJ2-7	-	CASREGTSGFEQYF	TGCGCCAGCAGGGAAGGGACTAGCGGGTTCGAGCAGTACTTC
TRBV5-1	-	TRBJ2-7	-	CASSLRDASYEQYF	TGCGCCAGCAGCTTGCGGGACGCTTCCTACGAGCAGTACTTC
TRBV28	-	TRBJ2-7	-	CASSPFGVSVYEQYF	TGTGCCAGCAGCCCTTTCGGCGTCTCCGTCTACGAGCAGTACTTC
TRBV10-3	TRBD2	TRBJ2-3	-	CAISREGREILTQYF	TGTGCCATCAGCCGAGAGGGGCGGGAGATCCTCACGCAGTATTTT
TRBV15	-	TRBJ2-1	-	CATSRDPLRGSYNEQFF	TGTGCCACCAGCAGAGATCCCCTACGAGGCTCCTACAATGAGCAGTTCTTC
TRBV29-1	-	TRBJ2-3	few	CSTGSTDTQYF	TGCAGTACAGGGAGCACAGATACGCAGTATTTT
TRBV29-1	-	TRBJ2-5	few	CSVQTVVQETQYF	TGCAGCGTTCAGACGGTCGTACAAGAGACCCAGTACTTC
TRBV29-1	-	TRBJ1-2	-	CSVGGKNDGYTF	TGCAGCGTTGGGGGTAAGAATGATGGCTACACCTTC